Each of the 18 T cell receptor beta chains below was sequenced from the same sample in a study of blood T cell repertoires in COVID-19. Assay: immunoSEQ multiplex PCR; the TCRdb copy retains only in-frame clones and omits some. The table lists around 80,000 clones, 75% to 95% of them singletons. The specimen was peripheral blood. The source of these receptors is an elderly woman with acute or convalescent COVID-19.

This clone has a single count. This chain joins TRBV2 and TRBJ2-7; perhaps TRBD2 as D (5 bases). CDR1 SNHLY and CDR2 FYNNEI come from the germline V gene. V lost 6 bases and J 5 bases, leaving 11 bases between the germline ends. This CDR3 is built from 12 residues. The CDR3 nucleotides are TGTGCCAGCAGGGACTTCAGAAACGAGCAGTACTTC. Protein product: CASRDFRNEQYF. Full variable domain (outside the CDR3, taken from reference TRBV2 and TRBJ2-7): EPEVTQTPSHQVTQMGQEVILRCVPISNHLYFYWYRQILGQKVEFLVSFYNNEISEKSEIFDDQFSVERPDGSNFTLKIRSTKLEDSAMYFCASRDFRNEQYFGPGTRLTVT.

The chain links TRBV20-1 to TRBJ2-7; maybe TRBD2 (6 bases). Looked up from germline, CDR1 is DFQATT and CDR2 is SNEGSKA (reference sequence). The CDR3 sequence is 16 residues long. Trimming cost V 3 bases and J 3 bases, with 21 bases left between them. CDR3 DNA sequence: TGCAGTGCTAGTGATTTGCGGGGTCCAGGGAACTACGAGCAGTACTTC. Translating it yields CSASDLRGPGNYEQYF.

The chain couples TRBV19 to TRBJ2-7, with D possibly being TRBD1 (5 bases). In germline, CDR1 is LNHDA, CDR2 SQIVND (reference sequence). Trimming removed 9 bases at V and 2 bases at J, with 11 bases between. This CDR3 is 12 amino acids long. The chain's CDR3 is CASSQGPYEQYF. In nucleotides, the CDR3 is TGTGCCAGCTCTCAGGGCCCCTACGAGCAGTACTTC.

The V and J genes are TRBV27 and TRBJ2-7; 7 bases line up with TRBD2. CDR3 length: 17 residues. With V trimmed by 6 bases and J by 4 bases, 18 bases remained unmatched. Germline values: CDR1 MNHEY, CDR2 SMNVEV (reference sequence). The CDR3 nucleotides read TGTGCCAGCAGCTCAGCCCGGGAGGCAGGGAGAAGGTACGAGCAGTACTTC. It is translated as CASSSAREAGRRYEQYF.

V and J are TRBV5-1 and TRBJ2-6; D not resolved. CDR3 length: 15 residues. Trimming took 1 base from V and 4 from J, leaving 9 bases between them. Germline CDR1 and CDR2: SGHRS and YFSETQ. CDR3 bases: TGCGCCAGCAGCTTGAGCCCCTCCGGGGCCAACGTCCTGACTTTC. Encoded protein: CASSLSPSGANVLTF.

Turning to this clone: The sample contains more than one DNA sequence encoding this CDR3. The chain links TRBV19 to TRBJ2-7; TRBD1 is a possible D gene (6 bases). This CDR3 region has 13 residues. Germline CDR1 is LNHDA and CDR2 is SQIVND (reference sequence). The V and J ends lost 0 bases and 3 bases respectively, with 6 bases between them. CDR3 bases: TGTGCCAGTAGTATAGACAGGGGCTACGAGCAGTACTTC. It is translated as CASSIDRGYEQYF.

V usage is TRBV5-4 and J usage is TRBJ1-3, with 8 nucleotides matching TRBD1. The ends lost 4 bases at V and 3 bases at J; junction bases unmatched: 3. The germline gives CDR1 SGHNT, CDR2 YYREEE (reference sequence). The CDR3 runs to 14 residues. The CDR3 DNA is TGTGCCAGCAGCGGACAGGGAGTTGGAAACACCATATATTTT. Translated: CASSGQGVGNTIYF.

The chain carries TRBV5-6 and TRBJ2-7, with 9 bases fitting TRBD2. V lost 1 base, J lost 0 bases, and 5 bases stayed unmatched. This CDR3 spans 16 amino acids. In germline, CDR1 is SGHDT, CDR2 YYEEEE. The CDR3 protein is CASSLSGGTSSYEQYF. CDR3 in DNA: TGTGCCAGCAGCTTGAGCGGGGGGACCTCCTCCTACGAGCAGTACTTC.

This clone has only one observation. This chain joins TRBV12-3 or TRBV12-4 and TRBJ2-7; possible D gene TRBD2, 6 bases. The CDR3 sequence is 11 residues long. V was pared by 6 bases and J by 6 bases, with 9 bases between. CDR3 DNA sequence: TGTGCCAGCAGCCAGGGAGGCGAGCAGTACTTC. Encoded protein: CASSQGGEQYF.

This clone was recorded only once. The rearrangement joins TRBV9 to TRBJ1-3; D is undetermined. CDR3 size: 15 residues. Trimming stripped 0 bases from V and 0 bases from J, with 7 bases between. From germline, CDR1 is SGDLS and CDR2 YYNGEE. The CDR3 here is CASSVGEVSGNTIYF. CDR3 DNA sequence: TGTGCCAGCAGCGTAGGAGAAGTCTCTGGAAACACCATATATTTT.

The rearrangement links TRBV6-5 to TRBJ2-7; TRBD1 matches at 9 bases. The length of the CDR3 is 15 residues. The V gene's germline CDR1 is MNHEY and CDR2 SVGAGI. V lost 8 bases and J lost 1; bases outside the gene matches: 9. The CDR3 DNA reads as TGTGCCAGCCAAGGGGGACAGGGAAGATCCTACGAGCAGTACTTC. It translates to CASQGGQGRSYEQYF.

The CDR3 is CASSQVAQQGETQYF. CDR3 DNA: TGTGCCAGCAGCCAAGTAGCCCAACAGGGGGAGACCCAGTACTTC. The rearrangement uses TRBV4-2 and TRBJ2-5; 7 bases map to TRBD1. CDR1 and CDR2 from the germline V gene are LGHNA and YNFKEQ. The CDR3 consists of 15 residues. V trimming: 1 base; J trimming: 5 bases; junction bases outside the gene matches: 7.

The rearrangement uses TRBV4-2 and TRBJ1-3; D perhaps matches TRBD1 (5 bases). The CDR3 runs to 16 residues. V lost 0 bases to trimming and J lost 7 bases, with 16 bases between them. Germline CDR1 reads LGHNA; CDR2 reads YNFKEQ. CDR3 amino acids: CASSQDRDGRTNTIYF. The CDR3 DNA follows: TGTGCCAGCAGCCAAGATAGGGACGGGAGGACGAACACCATATATTTT.

The V call is TRBV3-1 (or the pseudogene TRBV3-2), the J call TRBJ2-2; TRBD1 matches 9 bases. Per the germline V gene, CDR1 is LGHDT and CDR2 is YNNKEL (reference sequence). The junction had 2 bases not matched to a gene; V was cut back by 5 bases and J by 7 bases. The CDR3 covers 13 residues. The CDR3 protein is CASSDRGYGELFF. DNA for the CDR3: TGTGCCAGCAGCGACAGGGGGTACGGGGAGCTGTTTTTT.

The chain uses TRBV27 and TRBJ2-2; TRBD1 aligns across 10 bases. Looked up from germline, CDR1 is MNHEY and CDR2 is SMNVEV (reference sequence). The CDR3 loop spans 16 amino acids. The V segment lost 2 bases and the J segment 7 bases; nucleotides outside the gene matches: 7. CDR3 amino acids: CASSLKGTGVVGELFF. CDR3 coding DNA: TGTGCCAGCAGTTTAAAGGGGACAGGGGTGGTCGGGGAGCTGTTTTTT.

This chain's CDR3 is CASRGAGGHSTDTQYF. In nucleotides, the CDR3 is TGTGCCAGCAGGGGAGCGGGGGGGCACAGTACGGATACGCAGTATTTT. This sequence joins TRBV3-1 (or the pseudogene TRBV3-2) and TRBJ2-3; TRBD2 agrees at 10 bases. This CDR3 has 16 amino acids. With V trimmed by 6 bases and J by 6 bases, 12 bases remained unmatched. The germline V gene encodes CDR1 LGHDT and CDR2 YNNKEL (reference sequence).

The chain joins TRBV28 to TRBJ2-1; the match to TRBD2 covers 12 bases. The V gene end was trimmed by 6 bases and the J gene end by 7 bases; junction bases not matched to a gene: 1. Looked up from germline, CDR1 is MDHEN and CDR2 is SYDVKM. The CDR3 loop spans 13 amino acids. In nucleotides, the CDR3 is TGTGCCAGCAGACTAGCGGGAGGTAATGAGCAGTTCTTC. Translating gives CASRLAGGNEQFF.

The rearrangement joins TRBV5-1 to TRBJ2-3; 8 bases align to TRBD2. CDR3 length: 16 amino acids. V shed 6 bases, J shed 3 bases, and the junction held 12 bases outside the gene matches. In germline, CDR1 is SGHRS, CDR2 YFSETQ. The CDR3 sequence: CASNPRTSRRTDTQYF. CDR3 DNA: TGCGCCAGCAACCCAAGGACTAGCCGACGGACAGATACGCAGTATTTT.